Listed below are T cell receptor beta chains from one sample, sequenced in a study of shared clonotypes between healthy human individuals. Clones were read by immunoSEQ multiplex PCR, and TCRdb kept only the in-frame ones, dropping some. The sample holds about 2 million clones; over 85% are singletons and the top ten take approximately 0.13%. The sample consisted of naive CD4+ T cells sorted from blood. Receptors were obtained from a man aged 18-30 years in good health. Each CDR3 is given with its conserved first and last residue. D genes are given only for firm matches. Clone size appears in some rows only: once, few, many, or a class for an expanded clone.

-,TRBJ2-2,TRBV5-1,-,TGCGCCAGCAGCTATGGTAGGAGGGCGACCGGGGAGCTGTTTTTT,CASSYGRRATGELFF
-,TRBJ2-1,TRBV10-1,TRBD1,TGCGCCAGCAGTGAGGTGACAGGGGTTAAGGGGGACAATGAGCAGTTCTTC,CASSEVTGVKGDNEQFF
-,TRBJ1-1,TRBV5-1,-,TGCGCCAGCAGCTTAAGGGAGAACACTGAAGCTTTCTTT,CASSLRENTEAFF
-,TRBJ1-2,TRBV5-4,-,TGTGCCAGCAATCTCGCCGGACAGATCTATGGCTACACCTTC,CASNLAGQIYGYTF
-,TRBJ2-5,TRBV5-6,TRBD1,TGTGCCAGCAGCCCGGGACAGGGGCTCAATCCACAAGAGACCCAGTACTTC,CASSPGQGLNPQETQYF
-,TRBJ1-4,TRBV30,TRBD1,TGTGCCTCGACAGGGGGCGTTAATGAAAAACTGTTTTTT,CASTGGVNEKLFF
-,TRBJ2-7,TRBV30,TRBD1,TGTGCCTGGAGGACAGGGGTCTACGAGCAGTACTTC,CAWRTGVYEQYF
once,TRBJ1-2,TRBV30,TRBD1,TGTGCCTGGAGTGTTGGGACAGGACCATATGGCTACACCTTC,CAWSVGTGPYGYTF
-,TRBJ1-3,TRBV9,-,TGTGCCAGCAGCGTAGCAGGGTCGGGGGCCTCTGGAAACACCATATATTTT,CASSVAGSGASGNTIYF
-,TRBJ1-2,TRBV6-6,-,TGTGCCAGCAGTTCGCTTCAGGTGAACTATGGCTACACCTTC,CASSSLQVNYGYTF
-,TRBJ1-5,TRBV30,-,TGTGCCTGGAGTGTACGGCCAGGGAGCAATCAGCCCCAGCATTTT,CAWSVRPGSNQPQHF
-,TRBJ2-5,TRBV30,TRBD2,TGTGCCTGGGCCTTCCTAGCGGGAGGGCCAGAGACCCAGTACTTC,CAWAFLAGGPETQYF
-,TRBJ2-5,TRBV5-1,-,TGCGCCAGCAGCCAAGGCTCCGAGACCCAGTACTTC,CASSQGSETQYF
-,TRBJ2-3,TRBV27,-,TGTGCCAGCAGTTCCCCGACGCGATCTAGCACAGATACGCAGTATTTT,CASSSPTRSSTDTQYF
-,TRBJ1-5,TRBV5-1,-,TGCGCCAGCAGCCCGGACAGCCTCAATCAGCCCCAGCATTTT,CASSPDSLNQPQHF
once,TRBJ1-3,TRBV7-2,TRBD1,TGTGCCAGCAGCGGCAGGGGGGTCCTCTCTGGAAACACCATATATTTT,CASSGRGVLSGNTIYF
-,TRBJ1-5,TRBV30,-,TGTGCCTTGGACACAGGGATAGGTCAGCCCCAGCATTTT,CALDTGIGQPQHF
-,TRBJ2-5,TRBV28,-,TGTGCCAGCAGATCGAACACGGGGACCCAGTACTTC,CASRSNTGTQYF
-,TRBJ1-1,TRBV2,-,TGTGCCAGTAATGGGGGGCGGACTGAAGCTTTCTTT,CASNGGRTEAFF
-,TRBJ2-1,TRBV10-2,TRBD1,TGCGCCAGTTACAAAACAGGGGGTGAGCAGTTCTTC,CASYKTGGEQFF
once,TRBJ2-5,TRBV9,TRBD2,TGTGCCAGCAGCGCCACGACGCTAGCGGCCCAGTACTTC,CASSATTLAAQYF
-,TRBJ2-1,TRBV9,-,TGTGCCAGCAGTCCAATGGCGGGTACACGATCAGACGGTGAGCAGTTCTTC,CASSPMAGTRSDGEQFF
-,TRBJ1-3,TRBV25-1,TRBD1,TGTGCCAGCAGTAACCGACAGGGTACAGGAAACACCATATATTTT,CASSNRQGTGNTIYF
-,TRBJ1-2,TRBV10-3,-,TGTGCCATCAGTGTCGGCGACTATGGCTACACCTTC,CAISVGDYGYTF
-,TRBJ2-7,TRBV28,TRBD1,TGTGCCACACAGGGGGCCTACGAGCAGTACTTC,CATQGAYEQYF
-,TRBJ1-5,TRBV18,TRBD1,TGTGCCAGCTCACAGGGGGCACTAGATCAGCCCCAGCATTTT,CASSQGALDQPQHF
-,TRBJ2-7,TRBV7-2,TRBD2,TGTGCCAGCAGCTTAGCTAGCGGGAGGGCCCCGTCCTTC,CASSLASGRAPSF
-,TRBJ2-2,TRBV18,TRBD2,TGTGCCAGCCCTGGACTAGCGGGGAACACCGGGGAGCTGTTTTTT,CASPGLAGNTGELFF
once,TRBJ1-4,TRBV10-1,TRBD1,TGCGCCAGCAGGGCACAGGGGGCGGCCTCAACTAATGAAAAACTGTTTTTT,CASRAQGAASTNEKLFF
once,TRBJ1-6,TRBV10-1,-,TGCGCCAGCAGCTTCAGCGAAGGTTCACCCCTCCACTTT,CASSFSEGSPLHF
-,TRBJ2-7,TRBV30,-,TGTGCCTGTCTCCGGGACGGGTCCTACGAGCAGTACTTC,CACLRDGSYEQYF
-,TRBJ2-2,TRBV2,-,TGTGCCAGCAGTGAGGGCAGGGCGAACACCGGGGAGCTGTTTTTT,CASSEGRANTGELFF
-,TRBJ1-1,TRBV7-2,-,TGTGCCAGCAGCTTAGTGGCAGGGGACGAAGCTTTCTTT,CASSLVAGDEAFF
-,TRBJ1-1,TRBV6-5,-,TGTGCCAGCAGTACGGTGGGGCACACGAACACTGAAGCTTTCTTT,CASSTVGHTNTEAFF
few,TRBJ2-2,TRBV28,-,TGTGCCAGTACTGAAGCCGGGGAGCTGTTTTTT,CASTEAGELFF
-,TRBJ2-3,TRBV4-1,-,TGCGCCAGCAGCCGCCAGCCGGACTCACGGGAGTATTTT,CASSRQPDSREYF
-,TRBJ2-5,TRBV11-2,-,TGTGCCAGCAGCTGGCAGGGTGGGACCCAAGGAGAGACCCAGTACTTC,CASSWQGGTQGETQYF
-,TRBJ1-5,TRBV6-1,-,TGTGCCAGCAAGGGGAGCAATCAGCCCCAGCATTTT,CASKGSNQPQHF